A selection of T cell receptor beta chains follows, all from one sample in a study of blood T cells in healthy people across ages. Each CDR3 protein gets one entry after TCRdb re-called the 5' RACE reads with MiXCR. The sample yields 730,000 or so distinct CDR3 sequences, 40% to 50% seen once. Material: blood. The receptors derive from an elderly man in good health. Both conserved end residues are part of each CDR3. The D gene is left open where the match is weak. Clone sizes are given selectively: once, few, many, or a class where the clone is expanded.

V gene	J gene	clone size	D gene	CDR3 DNA	CDR3 protein
TRBV5-1	TRBJ2-1	NA	NA	TGCGCCAGCAGCTTGGCAATAGCCTCAGGAAATGAGCAGTTCTTC	CASSLAIASGNEQFF
TRBV20-1	TRBJ2-1	once	TRBD1	TGCAGTGCTAGAGGCGACAGGGTCCCAGGGTCCTACAATGAGCAGTTCTTC	CSARGDRVPGSYNEQFF
TRBV7-2	TRBJ2-5	many	NA	TGTGCCAGCAGCTTAGGGGTTGTCAGTCAAGAGACCCAGTACTTC	CASSLGVVSQETQYF
TRBV7-2	TRBJ2-5	few	NA	TGTGCCAGCAGCTCTAATGGACAGCTCCAAGAGACCCAGTACTTC	CASSSNGQLQETQYF
TRBV11-3	TRBJ2-3	few	NA	TGTGCCAGCAGCTTAGGCCGGCTCCCAGATACGCAGTATTTT	CASSLGRLPDTQYF
TRBV5-1	TRBJ2-3	NA	TRBD2	TGCGCCAGCAGCTTGGGTCCAGCGGGAGGGCCCTCTCGCACAGATACGCAGTATTTT	CASSLGPAGGPSRTDTQYF
TRBV6-2/TRBV6-3	TRBJ2-3	NA	TRBD1	TGTGCCAGCAGACAGGACAGGACCACGCAGTATTTT	CASRQDRTTQYF
TRBV6-2/TRBV6-3	TRBJ2-2	NA	NA	TGTGCCAGCAGCCTCGGACAATTCGGGACCGGGGAGCTGTTTTTT	CASSLGQFGTGELFF
TRBV29-1	TRBJ1-2	many	TRBD1	TGCAGCGTCCTGACAGGGCCTAACTATGGCTACACCTTC	CSVLTGPNYGYTF
TRBV4-2	TRBJ2-3	few	TRBD2	TGTGCCAGCAGCCAACTAGCGGGAGGGCCTCCCACAGATACGCAGTATTTT	CASSQLAGGPPTDTQYF
TRBV19	TRBJ1-5	many	NA	TGTGCCAGTAGTATGGGGGGAACTCAGCCCCAGCATTTT	CASSMGGTQPQHF
TRBV7-2	TRBJ2-2	few	TRBD1	TGTGCCAGCAGCCCAAGGAGGACAGGGAGATCCACCGGGGAGCTGTTTTTT	CASSPRRTGRSTGELFF
TRBV24-1	TRBJ1-2	few	NA	TGTGCCACCAGTGATTATACAGGTACTGACTACACCTTC	CATSDYTGTDYTF
TRBV20-1	TRBJ2-2	NA	NA	TGCAGTGCTAGAGTTACTGCAACCTACACCGGGGAGCTGTTTTTT	CSARVTATYTGELFF
TRBV7-2	TRBJ2-3	NA	NA	TGTGCCAGCAGCTTGTCGCAGGTTCAAGATACGCAGTATTTT	CASSLSQVQDTQYF
TRBV29-1	TRBJ2-6	many	NA	TGCAGCGTTGATTCGGGGACTGGGGCCAACGTCCTGACTTTC	CSVDSGTGANVLTF
TRBV6-5	TRBJ2-7	NA	NA	TGTGCCAGCAGTTACTCGCGTCGTGATAGATACTCCTACGAGCAGTACTTC	CASSYSRRDRYSYEQYF
TRBV7-8	TRBJ2-7	NA	TRBD1	TGTGCCAGCAGCTATCAGGGGGCGGGGACCTACGAGCAGTACTTC	CASSYQGAGTYEQYF
TRBV28	TRBJ2-3	NA	NA	TGTGCCAGCAGTTTATTCTCTCGTGGGGGCACAGATACGCAGTATTTT	CASSLFSRGGTDTQYF
TRBV5-1	TRBJ2-1	NA	NA	TGCGCCAGCAGCTTAACAGTCCTCACCTACAATGAGCAGTTCTTC	CASSLTVLTYNEQFF
TRBV20-1	TRBJ2-5	NA	NA	TGCAGTGCTAGAGTGAGTGCCCAGACCCAGTACTTC	CSARVSAQTQYF
TRBV2	TRBJ2-3	NA	NA	TGTGCCAGCAGTCCAGGGGGGGCTATCACAGATACGCAGTATTTT	CASSPGGAITDTQYF
TRBV20-1	TRBJ2-1	NA	TRBD2	TGCAGTGCTCTCGAGACTAGCGGGAGCAATCACAATGAGCAGTTCTTC	CSALETSGSNHNEQFF
TRBV7-8	TRBJ1-5	NA	NA	TGTGCCAGCAGCTTGACAGCAAATCAGCCCCAGCATTTT	CASSLTANQPQHF
TRBV20-1	TRBJ2-2	NA	TRBD1	TGCAGTGCTAGTCGATTAGGGGGCTCGAACACCGGGGAGCTGTTTTTT	CSASRLGGSNTGELFF
TRBV4-1	TRBJ2-1	NA	NA	TGCGCCAGCAGCCGCAACCAGGGAGGCAATGAGCAGTTCTTC	CASSRNQGGNEQFF
TRBV10-3	TRBJ2-3	few	TRBD2	TGTGCCATCAGGACGGGGGGGAACACAGATACGCAGTATTTT	CAIRTGGNTDTQYF
TRBV3-1	TRBJ2-7	NA	TRBD2	TGTGCCAGCAGCCAAGAATTGGGCGGGAGAATATACGAGCAGTACTTC	CASSQELGGRIYEQYF
TRBV15	TRBJ2-3	NA	TRBD2	TGTGCCACCAGCCTCTACATAGCGGGAGGAGATACGCAGTATTTT	CATSLYIAGGDTQYF
TRBV29-1	TRBJ1-1	many	NA	TGCAGCGCCGGGACTGAAACAAAGAACACTGAAGCTTTCTTT	CSAGTETKNTEAFF
TRBV20-1	TRBJ1-5	once	NA	TGCAGTGCTAGAGATCCCCAGGAGAGAGATCAGCCCCAGCATTTT	CSARDPQERDQPQHF
TRBV7-9	TRBJ1-2	NA	TRBD1	TGTGCCAGCAGCTCAACTGGGACAGCAAATGGCTACATCTTC	CASSSTGTANGYIF
TRBV20-1	TRBJ2-5	once	NA	TGCAGTGCTAGCCAGGGGGGCTCCCTCGAGACCCAGTACTTC	CSASQGGSLETQYF